These 5 T cell receptor beta chains share one sample of origin, sequenced in a study of shared clonotypes between healthy human individuals. The repertoire was sequenced with immunoSEQ multiplex PCR; TCRdb's copy has only in-frame clones and lacks some. Here the sample spans 700,000 to 950,000 clones, 96% being singletons. CD8 cells classed as naive were CD45RO-negative and positively selected for CCR7, excluding terminally differentiated effector memory CD45RA+ cells. Specimen: naive CD8+ T cells sorted from blood. The receptors here all came from a man younger than 40 in good health.

This sequence joins TRBV7-9 and TRBJ1-1; 10 bases align to TRBD1. With V trimmed by 1 base and J by 0 bases, 2 bases remained unmatched. CDR3 size: 16 residues. Germline CDR1 SEHNR, CDR2 FQNEAQ (reference sequence). This CDR3 is CASSLGGTGVNTEAFF. In DNA, the CDR3 is TGTGCCAGCAGCTTAGGGGGGACAGGGGTGAACACTGAAGCTTTCTTT.

This clone has just one count. The J gene is TRBJ2-7, the V gene TRBV28; 7 bases fit TRBD1. The CDR3 is 14 residues long. Germline loops: CDR1 MDHEN, CDR2 SYDVKM. V lost 6 bases to trimming and J lost 0 bases; unmatched junction nucleotides: 5. CDR3 coding DNA: TGTGCCAGCAGCCTACAGGGGTCCTCCTACGAGCAGTACTTC. Translating it yields CASSLQGSSYEQYF.

The rearrangement joins TRBV15 to TRBJ1-2; 7 bases are shared with TRBD1. CDR3 length equals 16 residues. Germline CDR1 LNHNV, CDR2 YYDKDF (reference sequence). Trimming removed 6 bases from V and 5 bases from J; junction bases left unmatched: 15. CDR3 residues: CATSKGTDFWVYGYTF. CDR3 sequence (DNA): TGTGCCACCAGTAAGGGGACAGACTTCTGGGTTTATGGCTACACCTTC.

The V gene is TRBV27, the J gene TRBJ2-1; D remains unclear. The CDR3 is made up of 12 amino acids. The germline gives CDR1 MNHEY, CDR2 SMNVEV (reference sequence). Trimming took off 8 bases at V and 3 bases at J, with 8 bases between the two ends. The CDR3 protein is CASGAVYNEQFF. The CDR3 DNA reads as TGTGCCAGCGGCGCAGTCTACAATGAGCAGTTCTTC.

The rearrangement uses TRBV4-3 and TRBJ1-5; 7 bases fit TRBD1. The CDR3 totals 13 residues. The germline CDR1 and CDR2 sequences are LGHNA and YSLEER. Trimming removed 1 base from V and 7 bases from J; junction bases left unmatched: 1. The CDR3 sequence is CASSQAQGQPQHF. CDR3 coding DNA: TGCGCCAGCAGCCAAGCACAGGGGCAGCCCCAGCATTTT.